What follows are 6 T cell receptor beta chains derived from one specimen sequenced in a study of regulatory T cells in long-lasting Graves disease. Libraries of TCR beta came from iRepertoire HTBI primers plus Arm-PCR of CDR3 regions. TCRdb ran MiXCR on the multiplex PCR reads and lists one entry per CDR3 protein. The sample lists approximately 290,000 distinct CDR3 sequences; 20% to 25% were seen once. Time point meaning: persistent/refractory GD, antithyroid drugs over 5 years with positive TRAb. Following extraction of RNA from PBMCs, that RNA was used to make the TCR library. The sample in question was peripheral blood mononuclear cells (PBMCs), obtained when the disease was refractory, from a patient treated with antithyroid drugs. All receptors come from a female donor with Graves disease.

At least ten counts were recorded for this clonotype. J is TRBJ2-7 and V is TRBV6-5; D gene unclear. The CDR3 has 13 residues. The V end lost 2 bases, the J end lost 5 bases, and 10 bases lay between the germline ends. The germline V gene has CDR1 MNHEY and CDR2 SVGAGI. In nucleotides, the CDR3 is TGTGCCAGCAGTTACCAGAGGAACCACGAGCAGTACTTC. Translating gives CASSYQRNHEQYF.

In its sample, this clonotype was seen many times. This sequence joins TRBV7-2 and TRBJ1-5; D is perhaps TRBD1 (5 bases). CDR1 is SGHTA and CDR2 is FQGNSA in the germline V gene. The CDR3 contains 14 residues. Trimming stripped 1 base from V and 2 bases from J, with 6 bases between. The CDR3 DNA sequence: TGTGCCAGCAGCTTAGTACAGGGCAATCAGCCCCAGCATTTT. It is translated as CASSLVQGNQPQHF.

On this clonotype: This may be a read error, as it is one base from a much larger clone. The V gene is TRBV3-1, the J gene TRBJ1-2; perhaps TRBD1 as D (6 bases). This CDR3 is built from 15 residues. Trimming removed 8 bases at V and 5 bases at J, with 21 bases between. CDR1 and CDR2 from the germline V gene are LGHDT and YNNKEL (reference sequence). The CDR3 loop reads CASGTQQGIAYGYTF. Written as DNA, the CDR3 is TGTGCCAGCGGCACTCAACAGGGTATAGCGTATGGCTACACCTTC.

This clonotype was seen a handful of times. The rearrangement uses TRBV9 and TRBJ2-5; maybe TRBD1 (6 bases). This CDR3 contains 14 residues. Germline-derived CDR1 and CDR2 are SGDLS and YYNGEE. Trimming took 4 bases from V and 0 from J, leaving 10 bases between them. The CDR3 reads CASSFRDNQETQYF. CDR3 sequence (DNA): TGTGCCAGCAGCTTCCGGGACAACCAAGAGACCCAGTACTTC.

CDR3 region: CASSVGYGDRGSYEQYF. CDR3 in DNA: TGTGCCAGTAGTGTTGGATATGGGGACAGGGGTTCCTACGAGCAGTACTTC. The chain employs TRBV19 and TRBJ2-7; 10 nucleotides line up with TRBD1. The CDR3 contains 17 residues. V lost 5 bases and J lost 1; bases outside the gene matches: 11. The germline V gene encodes CDR1 LNHDA and CDR2 SQIVND (reference sequence).

This clonotype was found many times. This chain connects TRBV7-2 to TRBJ2-5; possibly TRBD2 for D (6 bases). Trimming cost V 2 bases and J 4 bases, with 11 bases left between them. Germline CDR1 and CDR2: SGHTA and FQGNSA. The CDR3 covers 14 residues. CDR3 in DNA: TGTGCCAGCAGCTTATACGGAGCGGGAGAGACCCAGTACTTC. Its protein product is CASSLYGAGETQYF.